These T cell receptor beta chains were read from a single sample in a study of blood T cell repertoires in COVID-19. The repertoire was sequenced with immunoSEQ multiplex PCR; TCRdb's copy has only in-frame clones and lacks some. The table has 100,000 or so clones, roughly 80% seen once; the top ten hold around a fifth. The sequenced sample consisted of peripheral blood. Source of these receptors: a man between 65 and 80 years old with active or convalescent COVID-19. Both conserved end residues are part of each CDR3.

J	V	CDR3
TRBJ2-3	TRBV24-1	CATGGGSTDTQYF
TRBJ1-2	TRBV5-1	CASSPPGFGGYTF
TRBJ1-2	TRBV19	CASSSGTGRENYGYTF
TRBJ2-1	TRBV24-1	CATSTSGRHDEQFF
TRBJ1-2	TRBV5-1	CASSDPGQGIGYTF
TRBJ2-1	TRBV7-3	CASSLLASVNEQFF
TRBJ1-2	TRBV2	CASRDPYRRVPEDYGYTF
TRBJ2-6	TRBV28	CASKAGGSGANVLTF
TRBJ2-7	TRBV7-8	CASSPPRGAGIYEQYF
TRBJ1-5	TRBV4-2	CASSQARQYSNQPQHF
TRBJ1-6	TRBV10-3	CAISELQNNSPLHF
TRBJ1-2	TRBV18	CASSPRGNYGYTF
TRBJ1-1	TRBV7-8	CASSLGRGPRTEAFF
TRBJ2-1	TRBV5-1	CASSLVPRTGDVGGFF